The 25 T cell receptor beta chains given below trace back to one sample, sequenced in a study of OX40 agonist ivuxolimab in advanced cancers. The method was immunoSEQ multiplex PCR; TCRdb's version includes in-frame clones alone and lacks a portion of them. The table shows some 60,000 clones, with less than 90% occurring only once. This specimen was CD4+ or CD8+ T cells sorted from blood, taken in a trial of the OX40 agonist ivuxolimab. The receptors derive from an adult with an advanced solid tumor such as melanoma, head and neck, liver or kidney cancer.

V and J are TRBV7-6 and TRBJ1-1; 11 bases match TRBD1. J was trimmed by 4 bases and V by 6 bases; bases with no gene match: 22. Looked up from germline, CDR1 is SGHVS and CDR2 is FNYEAQ. This CDR3 is 20 amino acids long. In nucleotides, the CDR3 is TGTGCCAGCAGTTATTCTTACAAGGACAGGGGGCTTCGCTGGGGCACTGAAGCTTTCTTT. It encodes CASSYSYKDRGLRWGTEAFF.

The chain links TRBV27 to TRBJ2-7, with 8 positions matching TRBD1. Per the germline V gene, CDR1 is MNHEY and CDR2 is SMNVEV (reference sequence). V trimming: 6 bases; J trimming: 3 bases; junction bases outside the gene matches: 7. This CDR3 is 14 amino acids long. CDR3 DNA sequence: TGTGCCAGCAGGCGGACAGGGTACGGCTACGAGCAGTACTTC. It yields the protein CASRRTGYGYEQYF.

The chain links TRBV6-5 to TRBJ2-7; 10 nucleotides agree with TRBD1. The CDR3 covers 15 residues. Looked up from germline, CDR1 is MNHEY and CDR2 is SVGAGI. Trimming cost V 4 bases and J 5 bases; bases outside gene matches: 8. In DNA, the CDR3 is TGTGCCAGCAGTTTCCGGGACAGGGGTCACCACGAGCAGTACTTC. Its protein product is CASSFRDRGHHEQYF.

CDR3 in amino acids: CAISQAGTSGPHTQYF. The CDR3 nucleotides read TGTGCCATCAGTCAAGCCGGGACTAGCGGGCCCCATACGCAGTATTTT. The rearrangement links TRBV10-3 to TRBJ2-3, with TRBD2 matching over 12 bases. The length of the CDR3 is 16 residues. With V trimmed by 5 bases and J by 7 bases, 10 bases remained unmatched. Germline V gene sequence: CDR1 ENHRY, CDR2 SYGVKD.

This chain uses TRBV19 with TRBJ2-1; perhaps TRBD1 as D (6 bases). The CDR3 runs 14 residues. Trimming removed 6 bases at V and 7 bases at J, with 16 bases between. Germline CDR1 is LNHDA and CDR2 is SQIVND (reference sequence). Here the CDR3 reads CASRQTPQGNEQFF. In DNA, the CDR3 is TGTGCCAGTAGACAGACCCCACAGGGAAATGAGCAGTTCTTC.

V is TRBV25-1 and J is TRBJ2-3, with D perhaps matching TRBD1 (7 bases). The ends were cut back, 5 bases at V and 9 bases at J, with 18 bases in the middle. The CDR3 has 14 amino acids. Per germline, CDR1 MGHDK and CDR2 SYGVNS. The DNA of the CDR3 is TGTGCCAGCAGTCTACAGGGGAGGATGGGCACGCAGTATTTT. It yields the protein CASSLQGRMGTQYF.

The chain carries TRBV25-1 and TRBJ1-3, with 8 bases matching TRBD1. The CDR3 covers 14 residues. Trimming took 4 bases from V and 6 from J; bases not matched to a gene: 5. Germline V gives CDR1 MGHDK, CDR2 SYGVNS. CDR3 in DNA: TGTGCCAGCAGTGCTCTGGACAGGGTAAACACCATATATTTT. As protein: CASSALDRVNTIYF.

The rearrangement links TRBV10-3 to TRBJ2-7; TRBD1 agrees at 10 bases. CDR1 is ENHRY and CDR2 is SYGVKD in the germline V gene. V lost 8 bases, J lost 3 bases, and 4 bases stayed unmatched. The CDR3 is made up of 13 amino acids. For the CDR3, the DNA is TGTGCCATCTCCGGGACAGGGGACTACGAGCAGTACTTC. It is translated as CAISGTGDYEQYF.

This chain connects TRBV19 to TRBJ2-5; 8 positions match TRBD2. This CDR3 is 14 amino acids long. The ends lost 2 bases at V and 5 bases at J; junction bases unmatched: 4. Germline V lookup: CDR1 LNHDA, CDR2 SQIVND (reference sequence). In nucleotides, the CDR3 is TGTGCCAGTAGTATACGGGAGGGCAGGGAGACCCAGTACTTC. Encoded protein: CASSIREGRETQYF.

The V and J genes are TRBV6-1 and TRBJ2-7, with D possibly matching TRBD2 (6 bases). Trimming cost V 4 bases and J 0 bases, with 16 bases left between them. The length of the CDR3 is 16 residues. The germline V gene encodes CDR1 MNHNS and CDR2 SASEGT. This CDR3 reads CASSGGGTGYSYEQYF. DNA of the CDR3: TGTGCCAGCAGTGGAGGAGGGACGGGTTACTCCTACGAGCAGTACTTC.

This clone was seen a single time. This rearrangement joins TRBV7-2 to TRBJ2-1, with D uncertain. V was trimmed by 5 bases and J by 0 bases, leaving 14 bases between them. The germline V gene encodes CDR1 SGHTA and CDR2 FQGNSA. The CDR3 is 16 amino acids. The CDR3: CASSLNARRSYNEQFF. DNA for the CDR3: TGTGCCAGCAGCCTAAATGCCCGGCGCTCCTACAATGAGCAGTTCTTC.

Only a few counts were recorded for this clone. At the DNA level, this CDR3 is encoded by other sequences in the same sample as well. The chain uses TRBV2 and TRBJ2-7; D is possibly TRBD1 (5 bases). The CDR3 runs to 13 residues. CDR1 is SNHLY and CDR2 is FYNNEI in the germline V gene. V was shortened by 4 bases and J by 4 bases, with 11 bases between the two germline ends. DNA for the CDR3: TGTGCCAGCAGTGTTGCAGGGTCATACGAGCAGTACTTC. Its protein is CASSVAGSYEQYF.

The chain links TRBV27 to TRBJ2-7, with TRBD2 matching 8 bases. Germline assignment: CDR1 MNHEY and CDR2 SMNVEV (reference sequence). There are 14 residues in the CDR3. With 3 bases clipped from V and 5 bases from J, the junction kept 6 bases outside the gene matches. CDR3 amino acids: CASSFGGRINEQYF. The CDR3 bases are TGTGCCAGCAGTTTCGGCGGGAGGATCAACGAGCAGTACTTC.

This clone has a handful of counts. The chain uses TRBV27 and TRBJ2-7, with D possibly matching TRBD2 (6 bases). Trimming removed 3 bases at V and 7 bases at J, with 13 bases between. This CDR3 comprises 13 residues. The V gene's germline CDR1 is MNHEY and CDR2 SMNVEV (reference sequence). In nucleotides, the CDR3 is TGTGCCAGCAGTTTTACCGTGGGGGGAGAGCAGTACTTC. Its translation is CASSFTVGGEQYF.

The genes are TRBV5-1 and TRBJ1-1; D gene unclear. The CDR3 contains 18 residues. From germline, CDR1 is SGHRS and CDR2 YFSETQ. Trimming pared 0 bases from V and 0 bases from J, leaving 18 bases between. The CDR3 coding sequence is TGCGCCAGCAGCTTGGTCCGCGACACCCTGGGAATGAACACTGAAGCTTTCTTT. This encodes CASSLVRDTLGMNTEAFF.

This chain joins TRBV18 and TRBJ1-1; a possible D gene is TRBD1 (6 bases). Germline V gene data show CDR1 as KGHSH and CDR2 as LQKENI. The V and J ends lost 3 bases and 6 bases respectively, with 17 bases between them. This CDR3 has 15 amino acids. The CDR3 here is CASSPLTGRRAEAFF. In DNA form, the CDR3 reads TGTGCCAGCTCACCCTTAACAGGGCGAAGGGCTGAAGCTTTCTTT.

The V gene is TRBV5-1, the J gene TRBJ1-3, with D possibly being TRBD1 (5 bases). The V gene's germline CDR1 is SGHRS and CDR2 YFSETQ. CDR3 length: 17 residues. Trimming removed 0 bases from V and 0 bases from J, with 13 bases in between. In DNA form, the CDR3 reads TGCGCCAGCAGCTTGGCACCTAGGGGCCTCTCTGGAAACACCATATATTTT. Residues: CASSLAPRGLSGNTIYF.

There are a few counts of this clone. This sequence joins TRBV18 and TRBJ1-2; 11 bases agree with TRBD1. Trimming cost V 1 base and J 3 bases; bases outside gene matches: 4. Germline loops: CDR1 KGHSH, CDR2 LQKENI. The CDR3 consists of 16 residues. The CDR3 here is CASSPRPGQGDYGYTF. The CDR3 DNA reads as TGTGCCAGCTCACCACGGCCGGGACAGGGGGACTATGGCTACACCTTC.

V gene TRBV5-6 combines with J gene TRBJ2-3; D may be TRBD1 (5 bases). V lost 6 bases to trimming and J lost 0 bases, with 8 bases between them. The germline gives CDR1 SGHDT, CDR2 YYEEEE. The CDR3 spans 13 residues. The CDR3 is CASKGWSTDTQYF. The CDR3 nucleotides read TGTGCCAGCAAGGGGTGGAGCACAGATACGCAGTATTTT.

The rearrangement links TRBV29-1 to TRBJ1-1, with D perhaps TRBD1 (5 bases). Germline V gene sequence: CDR1 SQVTM, CDR2 ANQGSEA. The CDR3 is 14 residues long. V was clipped by 6 bases and J by 5 bases, with 19 bases between them. CDR3 bases: TGCAGCGTAATACAGAATTTGGGGGGAACTGAAGCTTTCTTT. Protein: CSVIQNLGGTEAFF.

This clone is a singleton in its sample. This sequence joins TRBV7-2 and TRBJ2-5, with 11 bases fitting TRBD2. Germline loops: CDR1 SGHTA, CDR2 FQGNSA. The CDR3 covers 15 residues. Losses at the gene ends were 2 bases for V and 2 bases for J; bases not matched to a gene: 1. For the CDR3, the DNA is TGTGCCAGCAGCTTACGGACTAGCGGGCAAGAGACCCAGTACTTC. Translating gives CASSLRTSGQETQYF.

The chain combines TRBV7-2 with TRBJ2-2, with 8 nucleotides matching TRBD1. The CDR3 has 16 residues. The germline gives CDR1 SGHTA, CDR2 FQGNSA. V gave up 3 bases and J gave up 4 bases; unmatched junction bases: 7. The CDR3 bases are TGTGCCAGCAGCTTGGGCAGGGGGCGTCGCACCGGGGAGCTGTTTTTT. It yields the protein CASSLGRGRRTGELFF. The full variable domain, completed using reference TRBV7-2 and TRBJ2-2, is GAGVSQSPSNKVTEKGKDVELRCDPISGHTALYWYRQSLGQGLEFLIYFQGNSAPDKSGLPSDRFSAERTGGSVSTLTIQRTQQEDSAVYLCASSLGRGRRTGELFFGEGSRLTVL.

The J gene is TRBJ2-1, the V gene TRBV6-1, with 13 nucleotides matching TRBD2. The CDR3 has 18 amino acids. Germline-derived CDR1 and CDR2 are MNHNS and SASEGT. After removal of 2 bases from V and 7 bases from J, the junction contained 11 bases not matched to a gene. CDR3: CASSERDFTSGRGNEQFF. For the CDR3, the DNA is TGTGCCAGCAGTGAAAGGGACTTCACTAGCGGGAGGGGGAATGAGCAGTTCTTC.

The sample holds a few counts of this clone. The CDR3 bases are TGTGCCAGCAGCTTACTGCCGGGCCCCTACTACGAGCAGTACTTC. Translated: CASSLLPGPYYEQYF. The chain is built from TRBV7-2 and TRBJ2-7; D unresolved. Germline V gives CDR1 SGHTA, CDR2 FQGNSA. The CDR3 is 15 amino acids. Trimming cost V 2 bases and J 3 bases, with 14 bases left between them.

This rearrangement joins TRBV7-9 to TRBJ2-2, with D perhaps TRBD1 or TRBD2 (5 bases each). Germline V CDR1 and CDR2: SEHNR, FQNEAQ (reference sequence). The germline V and J ends were trimmed by 5 bases and 0 bases, with 19 bases remaining between them. This CDR3 spans 18 amino acids. The CDR3 DNA follows: TGTGCCAGCAGCGGGACGTGGTACCTCACCGCGAACACCGGGGAGCTGTTTTTT. Amino acids: CASSGTWYLTANTGELFF.